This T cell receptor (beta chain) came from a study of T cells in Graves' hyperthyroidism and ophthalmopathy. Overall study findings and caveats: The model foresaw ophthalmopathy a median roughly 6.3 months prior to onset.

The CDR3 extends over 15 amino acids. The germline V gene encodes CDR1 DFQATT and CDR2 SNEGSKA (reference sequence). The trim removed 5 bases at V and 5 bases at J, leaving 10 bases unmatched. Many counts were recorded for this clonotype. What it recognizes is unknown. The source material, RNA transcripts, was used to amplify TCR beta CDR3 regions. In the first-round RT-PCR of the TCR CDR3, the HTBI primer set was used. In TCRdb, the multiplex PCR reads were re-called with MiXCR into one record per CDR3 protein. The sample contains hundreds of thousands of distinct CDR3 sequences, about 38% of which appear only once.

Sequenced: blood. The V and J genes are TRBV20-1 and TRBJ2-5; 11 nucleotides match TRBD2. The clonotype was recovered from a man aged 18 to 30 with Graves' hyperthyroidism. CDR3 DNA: TGCAGTGCTCAACCTCCGGGACTAGCGGACGAGACCCAGTACTTC. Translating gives CSAQPPGLADETQYF.